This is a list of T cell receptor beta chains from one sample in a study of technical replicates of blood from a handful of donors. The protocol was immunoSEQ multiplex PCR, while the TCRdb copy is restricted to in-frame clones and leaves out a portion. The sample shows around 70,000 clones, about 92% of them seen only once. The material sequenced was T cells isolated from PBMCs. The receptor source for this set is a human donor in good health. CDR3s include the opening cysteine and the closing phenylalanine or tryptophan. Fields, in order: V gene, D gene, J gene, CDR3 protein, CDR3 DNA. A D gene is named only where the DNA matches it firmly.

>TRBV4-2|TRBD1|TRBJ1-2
CASSQRIQGAEGYGYTF
TGTGCCAGCAGCCAAAGAATCCAGGGGGCAGAGGGCTATGGCTACACCTTC
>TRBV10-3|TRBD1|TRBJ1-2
CAIRGTVNYGYTF
TGTGCCATCAGAGGGACAGTTAACTATGGCTACACCTTC
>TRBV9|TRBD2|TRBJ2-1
CASSPQTSGEQFF
TGTGCCAGCAGCCCCCAGACTAGCGGGGAGCAGTTCTTC
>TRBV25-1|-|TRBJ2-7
CASSESGSREQYF
TGTGCCAGCAGTGAATCGGGTTCTCGGGAGCAGTACTTC
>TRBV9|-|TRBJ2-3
CASSVRSGGGDTDTQYF
TGTGCCAGCAGCGTAAGGTCCGGCGGGGGCGACACAGATACGCAGTATTTT
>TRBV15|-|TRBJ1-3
CATSTSGDYGNTIYF
TGTGCCACCAGCACTTCAGGGGATTATGGAAACACCATATATTTT
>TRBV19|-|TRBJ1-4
CASSDGGKLFF
TGTGCCAGTAGTGACGGGGGAAAACTGTTTTTT
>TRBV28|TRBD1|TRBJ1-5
CASKSSRTGPKLQPQHF
TGTGCCAGCAAATCGAGTCGGACAGGGCCAAAACTCCAGCCCCAGCATTTT
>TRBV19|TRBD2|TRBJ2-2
CASSIHRTSGSYEHRELFF
TGTGCCAGTAGTATACATCGGACTAGCGGGAGTTACGAACACCGGGAGCTGTTTTTT
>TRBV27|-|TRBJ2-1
CASSSASDNEQFF
TGTGCCAGCAGTAGTGCTTCGGACAATGAGCAGTTCTTC
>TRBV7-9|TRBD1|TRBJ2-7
CASSLDRGQYF
TGTGCCAGCAGCTTAGACAGGGGCCAGTACTTC
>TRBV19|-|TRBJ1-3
CASSAQASGNTIYF
TGTGCCAGTAGTGCACAGGCCTCTGGAAACACCATATATTTT
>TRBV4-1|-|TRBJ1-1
CASSQERRNTEAFF
TGCGCCAGCAGCCAAGAACGGAGGAACACTGAAGCTTTCTTT
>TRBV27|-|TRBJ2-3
CASSLLGQTDTQYF
TGTGCCAGCAGTCTCCTGGGACAAACAGATACGCAGTATTTT
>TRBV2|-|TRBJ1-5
CASSDLQNQPQHF
TGTGCCAGCAGTGATTTACAGAATCAGCCCCAGCATTTT
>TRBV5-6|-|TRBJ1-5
CASSFQSGASNQPQHF
TGTGCCAGCAGCTTCCAATCGGGTGCGAGCAATCAGCCCCAGCATTTT